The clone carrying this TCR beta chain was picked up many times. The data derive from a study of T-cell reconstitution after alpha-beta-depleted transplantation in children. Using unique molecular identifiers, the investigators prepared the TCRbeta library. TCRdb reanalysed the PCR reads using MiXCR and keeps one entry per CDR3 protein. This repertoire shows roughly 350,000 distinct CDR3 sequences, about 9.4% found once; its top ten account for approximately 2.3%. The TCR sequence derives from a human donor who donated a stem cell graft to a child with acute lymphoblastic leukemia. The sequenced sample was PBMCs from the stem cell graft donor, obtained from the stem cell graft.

Here the CDR3 DNA reads TGTGCCAGCAGTAGGAGGGGACTAACCCTCGAAGCTTTCTTT. It yields the protein CASSRRGLTLEAFF. The chain links TRBV27 to TRBJ1-1; the D gene is possibly TRBD1 (5 bases). The V end lost 5 bases, the J end lost 8 bases, and 18 bases lay between the germline ends. The CDR3 is 14 residues long. Germline-derived CDR1 and CDR2 are MNHEY and SMNVEV (reference sequence).